The TCR beta chain under discussion was sequenced for a study of blood T cell repertoires in COVID-19. Study-wide background: The analysed material was cDNA or gDNA that came from T cells, B-cell-depleted T cells, or PBMCs.

The table came from immunoSEQ multiplex PCR; TCRdb's copy has only in-frame clones and leaves some out. Of a few hundred thousand clones listed, 70% to 90% are singletons. Seattle-derived patients entered the study during active infection and were followed longitudinally. The CDR3 runs to 11 residues. V was pared by 2 bases and J by 2 bases, with 2 bases between. Per germline, CDR1 SGHDT and CDR2 YYEEEE. The chain employs TRBV5-6 and TRBJ2-7, with D unresolved. The source of this sequence is a man aged 18 to 29 with COVID-19, enrolled during active disease. The sequencing input was peripheral blood. DNA of the CDR3: TGTGCCAGCAGCTTCGCCTACGAGCAGTACTTC. It encodes CASSFAYEQYF.